The 19 T cell receptor beta chains presented below share a single source sample, sequenced in a study of cytomegalovirus exposure and HLA in healthy donors. Assay: immunoSEQ multiplex PCR; the TCRdb copy retains only in-frame clones and omits some. The sample carries approximately 200,000 clones, under 95% recorded once. Sequencing input: PBMCs. Source of these receptors: a woman in her late teens or twenties in good health and CMV-seronegative.

This sequence joins TRBV6-1 and TRBJ1-1, with a tentative D call TRBD1 (6 bases). Germline CDR1 is MNHNS and CDR2 is SASEGT. The CDR3 runs to 15 residues. Trimming left V 7 bases short and J 0 bases short, with 15 bases between. CDR3 residues: CASKTKGQMNTEAFF. CDR3 nucleotides: TGTGCCAGCAAAACTAAAGGACAGATGAACACTGAAGCTTTCTTT.

The V call is TRBV2, the J call TRBJ2-3; 11 bases are a match to TRBD2. Trimming took 9 bases from V and 3 from J; bases not matched to a gene: 11. CDR3 length: 16 amino acids. Germline V gives CDR1 SNHLY, CDR2 FYNNEI. DNA for the CDR3: TGTGCCAGTTGGTGGGGACTAGCGGCCTGGACAGATACGCAGTATTTT. It yields the protein CASWWGLAAWTDTQYF.

The CDR3: CASSTSSGAYNEQFF. DNA for the CDR3: TGTGCCAGCAGCACATCTAGCGGAGCCTACAATGAGCAGTTCTTC. The gene calls are TRBV11-2 and TRBJ2-1; 7 bases map to TRBD2. This CDR3 is built from 15 residues. Trimming at V came to 5 bases and at J to 2 bases, leaving 6 bases not matched to a gene. Per germline, CDR1 SGHAT and CDR2 FQNNGV.

The chain employs TRBV5-1 and TRBJ1-3; D possibly corresponds to TRBD1 (5 bases). This CDR3 spans 15 amino acids. Germline V gene lookup returns CDR1 SGHRS and CDR2 YFSETQ. Trimming pared 1 base from V and 3 bases from J, leaving 11 bases between. The CDR3 DNA sequence: TGCGCCAGCAGCTTGAGGAGGGGAAATGGAAACACCATATATTTT. Encoded protein: CASSLRRGNGNTIYF.

This rearrangement joins TRBV11-2 to TRBJ2-2; 11 nucleotides agree with TRBD2. The CDR3 is 16 amino acids. Trimming cost V 4 bases and J 3 bases; bases outside gene matches: 4. Per germline, CDR1 SGHAT and CDR2 FQNNGV. The CDR3 region has the DNA TGTGCCAGCAGCTCTCTAGCGGGAGGCCACACCGGGGAGCTGTTTTTT. Amino acids: CASSSLAGGHTGELFF.

A single count supports this clone. This same CDR3 is encoded by further DNA sequences in the sample. The chain is built from TRBV27 and TRBJ1-5; D gene uncertain. The V and J ends lost 2 bases and 6 bases respectively, with 8 bases between them. This CDR3 is built from 13 residues. Per germline, CDR1 MNHEY and CDR2 SMNVEV (reference sequence). Written as DNA, the CDR3 is TGTGCCAGCAGTTTAGAGCGGGGTCAGCCCCAGCATTTT. Protein sequence: CASSLERGQPQHF.

This clone was recorded only once. This chain links TRBV5-1 with TRBJ2-7, with 8 bases that match TRBD2. The V gene's germline CDR1 is SGHRS and CDR2 YFSETQ. CDR3 length: 16 amino acids. V lost 0 bases and J lost 2; bases outside the gene matches: 7. CDR3 amino acids: CASSLGEGGGTYEQYF. The CDR3 coding sequence is TGCGCCAGCAGCTTGGGCGAGGGCGGGGGGACCTACGAGCAGTACTTC.

The CDR3 DNA reads TGTGCCAGCAGTTCCACCCAGGGTAGGACCGGAGATACGCAGTATTTT. This gives the protein CASSSTQGRTGDTQYF. The chain carries TRBV27 and TRBJ2-3, with D tentatively TRBD1 (5 bases). The CDR3 spans 16 residues. V was clipped by 4 bases and J by 5 bases, with 19 bases between them. Germline V lookup: CDR1 MNHEY, CDR2 SMNVEV (reference sequence).

This clone has just a few counts. V gene TRBV7-9 combines with J gene TRBJ1-2; D is ambiguous. CDR1 and CDR2 from the germline V gene are SEHNR and FQNEAQ (reference sequence). Trimming removed 6 bases from V and 8 bases from J, with 10 bases in between. The CDR3 covers 11 residues. The CDR3 reads CASSPARGYTF. The CDR3 DNA reads as TGTGCCAGCAGTCCCGCCCGGGGCTACACCTTC.

The chain is built from TRBV13 and TRBJ1-1; D is uncertain. Trimming cost V 6 bases and J 6 bases, with 20 bases left between them. This CDR3 has 15 residues. The germline V gene encodes CDR1 PRHDT and CDR2 FYEKMQ (reference sequence). CDR3 DNA: TGTGCCAGCAGACTCGGAGGACGGATTAAGCCTGAAGCTTTCTTT. It codes for CASRLGGRIKPEAFF.

The V call is TRBV7-9, the J call TRBJ1-2; 11 positions agree with TRBD1. Germline lookup yields CDR1 SEHNR and CDR2 FQNEAQ (reference sequence). The CDR3 covers 14 residues. The V gene end was trimmed by 5 bases and the J gene end by 7 bases; junction bases not matched to a gene: 6. CDR3 in amino acids: CASSQGQGVPGYTF. The CDR3 DNA reads TGTGCCAGCAGCCAGGGACAGGGGGTCCCTGGCTACACCTTC.

This rearrangement joins TRBV27 to TRBJ2-5; 10 bases are a match to TRBD2. The germline V gene encodes CDR1 MNHEY and CDR2 SMNVEV (reference sequence). The CDR3 totals 18 residues. Trimming took 7 bases from V and 3 from J; bases not matched to a gene: 17. This CDR3 is CASTPFWEGGLAEETQYF. The CDR3 DNA follows: TGTGCCAGCACCCCTTTCTGGGAGGGAGGACTAGCGGAAGAGACCCAGTACTTC.

The chain is built from TRBV9 and TRBJ2-1; 10 bases agree with TRBD2. The junction had 6 bases not matched to a gene; V was cut back by 0 bases and J by 9 bases. This CDR3 has 15 residues. CDR1 is SGDLS and CDR2 is YYNGEE in the germline V gene. CDR3 residues: CASSVGLAGAGEQFF. The DNA of the CDR3 is TGTGCCAGCAGCGTAGGGCTAGCGGGGGCCGGTGAGCAGTTCTTC.

This sequence joins TRBV2 and TRBJ2-1; D might be TRBD1 (6 bases). Germline CDR1 is SNHLY and CDR2 is FYNNEI. V lost 4 bases, J lost 5 bases, and 9 bases lay in between. This CDR3 comprises 13 residues. This chain's CDR3 is CASSVDRNNEQFF. The CDR3 DNA follows: TGTGCCAGCAGTGTGGACAGAAACAATGAGCAGTTCTTC.

The chain is built from TRBV6-1 and TRBJ1-2; no clear D. Per the germline V gene, CDR1 is MNHNS and CDR2 is SASEGT. This CDR3 is 12 amino acids long. Trimming shortened V by 6 bases and J by 6 bases, and 11 bases separated the two germline ends. CDR3 in amino acids: CASRRGLDGYTF. DNA of the CDR3: TGTGCCAGCAGACGAGGGCTGGATGGCTACACCTTC.

V gene TRBV30 combines with J gene TRBJ2-7, with 7 positions matching TRBD1. The CDR3 sequence is 13 residues long. Germline CDR1 and CDR2: GTSNPN and SVGIG (reference sequence). Unmatched junction bases numbered 14, after V lost 8 bases and J lost 7 bases. CDR3 amino acids: CARGQQGLGEQYF. For the CDR3, the DNA is TGTGCCCGAGGTCAACAGGGGCTTGGGGAGCAGTACTTC.

This chain connects TRBV5-1 to TRBJ2-7, with 7 nucleotides matching TRBD1. This CDR3 region has 15 residues. The V segment lost 3 bases and the J segment 2 bases; nucleotides outside the gene matches: 8. CDR1 and CDR2 (germline): SGHRS, YFSETQ. CDR3 nucleotide sequence: TGCGCCAGCAGCTCCTATCCGGGACAGACCTACGAGCAGTACTTC. Translating it yields CASSSYPGQTYEQYF.

This clone was observed a single time. The rearrangement uses TRBV27 and TRBJ1-1, with 7 bases that match TRBD1. The V and J ends lost 4 bases and 4 bases, in that order; junction bases with no gene match: 9. Germline V CDR1 and CDR2: MNHEY, SMNVEV (reference sequence). There are 15 residues in the CDR3. CDR3 nucleotide sequence: TGTGCCAGCAGTTCCCTACAGGGGTTCGCCACTGAAGCTTTCTTT. This encodes CASSSLQGFATEAFF.

This rearrangement joins TRBV5-1 to TRBJ1-2; D remains unclear. This CDR3 region has 16 residues. Looked up from germline, CDR1 is SGHRS and CDR2 is YFSETQ. Trimming took off 1 base at V and 2 bases at J, with 15 bases between the two ends. The DNA for the CDR3 is TGCGCCAGCAGCTTGTTTGAGGGCAACTACAACTATGGCTACACCTTC. Protein: CASSLFEGNYNYGYTF.